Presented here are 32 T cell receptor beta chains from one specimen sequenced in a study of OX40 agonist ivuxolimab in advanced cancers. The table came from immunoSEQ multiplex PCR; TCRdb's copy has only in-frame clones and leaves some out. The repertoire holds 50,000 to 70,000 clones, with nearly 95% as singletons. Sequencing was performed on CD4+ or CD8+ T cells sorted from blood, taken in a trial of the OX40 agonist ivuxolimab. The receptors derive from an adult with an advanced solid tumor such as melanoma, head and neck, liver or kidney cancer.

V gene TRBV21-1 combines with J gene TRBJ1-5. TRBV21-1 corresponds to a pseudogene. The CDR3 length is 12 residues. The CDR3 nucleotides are TGTGCCAGCAGCAAGGGAGGGCAGCCCCAGCATTTT. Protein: CASSKGGQPQHF.

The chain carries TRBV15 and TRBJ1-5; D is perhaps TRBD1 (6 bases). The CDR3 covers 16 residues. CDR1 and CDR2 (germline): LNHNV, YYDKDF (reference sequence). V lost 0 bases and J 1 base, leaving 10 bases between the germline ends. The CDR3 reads CATSRDSTGSNQPQHF. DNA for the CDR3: TGTGCCACCAGCAGAGATAGCACAGGGAGCAATCAGCCCCAGCATTTT.

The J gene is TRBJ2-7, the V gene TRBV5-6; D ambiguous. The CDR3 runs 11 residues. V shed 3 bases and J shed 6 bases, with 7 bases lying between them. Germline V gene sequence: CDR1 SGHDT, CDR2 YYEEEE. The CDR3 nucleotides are TGTGCCAGCAGCTCGAGCGCCGAGCAGTACTTC. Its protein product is CASSSSAEQYF.

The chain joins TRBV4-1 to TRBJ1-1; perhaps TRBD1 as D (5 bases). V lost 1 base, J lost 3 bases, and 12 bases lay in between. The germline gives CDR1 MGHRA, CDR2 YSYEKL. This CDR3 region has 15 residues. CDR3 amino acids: CASSQGWGADTEAFF. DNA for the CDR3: TGCGCCAGCAGCCAAGGCTGGGGCGCTGACACTGAAGCTTTCTTT.

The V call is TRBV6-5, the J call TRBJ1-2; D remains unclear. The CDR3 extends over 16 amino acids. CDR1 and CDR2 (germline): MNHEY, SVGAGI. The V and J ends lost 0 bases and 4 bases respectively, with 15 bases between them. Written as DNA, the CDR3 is TGTGCCAGCAGTTACTCAGTGGGTGAGGCAAGCTATGGCTACACCTTC. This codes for CASSYSVGEASYGYTF.

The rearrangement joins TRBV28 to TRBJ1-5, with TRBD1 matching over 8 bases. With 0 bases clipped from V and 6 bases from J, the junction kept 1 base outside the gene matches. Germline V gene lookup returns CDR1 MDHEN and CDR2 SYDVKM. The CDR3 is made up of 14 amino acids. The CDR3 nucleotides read TGTGCCAGCAGTTTATGGACAGGGGTTCAGCCCCAGCATTTT. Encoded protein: CASSLWTGVQPQHF.

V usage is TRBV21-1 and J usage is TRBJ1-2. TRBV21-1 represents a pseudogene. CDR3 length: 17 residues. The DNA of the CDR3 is TGTGCCAGCAGCAGGGAGCGGAACCGATTAAGGCTCAGTGGCTACACCTTC. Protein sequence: CASSRERNRLRLSGYTF.

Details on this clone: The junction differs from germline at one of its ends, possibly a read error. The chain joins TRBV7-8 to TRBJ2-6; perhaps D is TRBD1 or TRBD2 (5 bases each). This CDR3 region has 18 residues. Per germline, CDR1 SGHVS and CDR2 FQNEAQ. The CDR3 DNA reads TGTGCCAGCAGCTTGTCAAGGGGACCGTCCTCTCGGGCCAACGTCCTGACTTTC. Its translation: CASSLSRGPSSRANVLTF. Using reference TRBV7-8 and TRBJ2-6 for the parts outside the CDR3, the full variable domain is GAGVSQSPRYKVAKRGQDVALRCDPISGHVSLFWYQQALGQGPEFLTYFQNEAQLDKSGLPSDRFFAERPEGSVSTLKIQRTQQEDSAVYLCASSLSRGPSSRANVLTFGAGSRLTVL.

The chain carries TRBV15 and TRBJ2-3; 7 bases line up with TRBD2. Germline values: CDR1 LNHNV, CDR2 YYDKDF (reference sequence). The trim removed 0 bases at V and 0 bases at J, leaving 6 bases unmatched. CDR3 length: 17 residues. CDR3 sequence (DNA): TGTGCCACCAGCAGAGAAGGAAGCGGGACTAGCACAGATACGCAGTATTTT. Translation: CATSREGSGTSTDTQYF.

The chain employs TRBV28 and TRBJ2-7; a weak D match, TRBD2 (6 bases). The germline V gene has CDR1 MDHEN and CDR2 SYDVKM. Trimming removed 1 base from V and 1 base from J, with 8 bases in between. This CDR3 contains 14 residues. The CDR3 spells CASSLFGGSYEQYF. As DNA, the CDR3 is TGTGCCAGCAGTTTATTTGGGGGGTCCTACGAGCAGTACTTC.

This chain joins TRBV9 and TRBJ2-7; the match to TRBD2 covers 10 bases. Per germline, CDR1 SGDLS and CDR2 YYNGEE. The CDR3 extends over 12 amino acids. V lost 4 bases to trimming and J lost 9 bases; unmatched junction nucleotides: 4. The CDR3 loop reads CASSPSGGAQYF. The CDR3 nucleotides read TGTGCCAGCAGCCCTAGCGGGGGCGCGCAGTACTTC.

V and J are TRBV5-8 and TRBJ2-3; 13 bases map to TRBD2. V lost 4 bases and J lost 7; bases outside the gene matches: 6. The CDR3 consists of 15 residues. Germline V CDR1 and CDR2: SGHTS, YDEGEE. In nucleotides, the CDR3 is TGTGCCAGCAGCCAACTAGCGGGAGGGCCAAATACGCAGTATTTT. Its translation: CASSQLAGGPNTQYF. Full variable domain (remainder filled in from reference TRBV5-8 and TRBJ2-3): EAGVTQSPTHLIKTRGQQATLRCSPISGHTSVYWYQQALGLGLQFLLWYDEGEERNRGNFPPRFSGRQFPNYSSELNVNALELEDSALYLCASSQLAGGPNTQYFGPGTRLTVL.

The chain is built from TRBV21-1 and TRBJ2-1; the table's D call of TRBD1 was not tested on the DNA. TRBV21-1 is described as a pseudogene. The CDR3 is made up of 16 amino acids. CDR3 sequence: CASSKVPGKAYNEQFF. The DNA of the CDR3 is TGTGCCAGCAGCAAAGTACCAGGGAAGGCTTACAATGAGCAGTTCTTC.

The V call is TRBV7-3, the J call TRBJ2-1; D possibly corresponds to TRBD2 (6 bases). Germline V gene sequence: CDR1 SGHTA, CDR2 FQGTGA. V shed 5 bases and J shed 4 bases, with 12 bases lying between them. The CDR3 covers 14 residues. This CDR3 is CASSPSGSYNEQFF. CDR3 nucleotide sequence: TGTGCCAGCAGCCCGAGCGGGTCATACAATGAGCAGTTCTTC.

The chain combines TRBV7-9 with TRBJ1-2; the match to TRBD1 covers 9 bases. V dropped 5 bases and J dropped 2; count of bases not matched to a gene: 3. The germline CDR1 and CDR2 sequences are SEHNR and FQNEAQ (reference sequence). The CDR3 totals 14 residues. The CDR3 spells CASSLGQGNYGYTF. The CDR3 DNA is TGTGCCAGCAGCCTCGGACAGGGGAACTATGGCTACACCTTC.

Here the CDR3 DNA reads TGTGCCAGCAGCTTATCCCCGCTGAGCTCTGGGGCCAACGTCCTGACTTTC. Amino acids: CASSLSPLSSGANVLTF. The chain combines TRBV7-6 with TRBJ2-6; no definite D call. Trimming took off 2 bases at V and 0 bases at J, with 11 bases between the two ends. CDR3 length equals 17 residues. Germline CDR1 is SGHVS and CDR2 is FNYEAQ. The whole variable domain, filled in from reference TRBV7-6 and TRBJ2-6, reads GAGVSQSPRYKVTKRGQDVALRCDPISGHVSLYWYRQALGQGPEFLTYFNYEAQQDKSGLPNDRFSAERPEGSISTLTIQRTEQRDSAMYRCASSLSPLSSGANVLTFGAGSRLTVL.

The CDR3 is CASSLSYWGNQPQHF. Written as DNA, the CDR3 is TGTGCCAGCAGTTTATCGTACTGGGGCAATCAGCCCCAGCATTTT. The rearrangement uses TRBV27 and TRBJ1-5, with no clear D. V lost 0 bases and J 2 bases, leaving 8 bases between the germline ends. The CDR3 is 15 residues long. Germline CDR1 is MNHEY and CDR2 is SMNVEV (reference sequence).

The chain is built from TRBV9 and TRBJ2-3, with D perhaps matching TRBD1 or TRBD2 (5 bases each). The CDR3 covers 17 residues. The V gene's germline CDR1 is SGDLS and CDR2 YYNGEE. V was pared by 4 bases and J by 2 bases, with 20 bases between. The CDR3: CASSPPGQGRLTDTQYF. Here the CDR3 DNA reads TGTGCCAGCAGCCCCCCAGGCCAGGGACGCCTCACAGATACGCAGTATTTT.

CDR3 sequence (DNA): TGCGCCAGCAGCTTCGGGACAGGGTCCTACCTAGCCTACGAGCAGTACTTC. Translation: CASSFGTGSYLAYEQYF. The chain recombines TRBV5-1 with TRBJ2-7, with 9 positions matching TRBD1. The ends lost 2 bases at V and 2 bases at J; junction bases unmatched: 11. This CDR3 spans 17 amino acids. Germline CDR1 and CDR2: SGHRS and YFSETQ.

The CDR3 DNA reads TGTGCCACCAGCACATACGAGGGCACAGATACGCAGTATTTT. Protein: CATSTYEGTDTQYF. The chain combines TRBV15 with TRBJ2-3; D gene uncertain. Germline values: CDR1 LNHNV, CDR2 YYDKDF (reference sequence). The length of the CDR3 is 14 residues. V was cut by 4 bases and J by 1 base, with 9 bases left in between.

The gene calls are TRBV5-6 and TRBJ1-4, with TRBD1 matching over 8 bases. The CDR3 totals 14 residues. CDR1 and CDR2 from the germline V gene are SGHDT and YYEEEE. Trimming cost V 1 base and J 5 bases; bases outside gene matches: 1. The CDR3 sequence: CASSLPGGNEKLFF. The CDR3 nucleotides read TGTGCCAGCAGCTTGCCAGGGGGCAATGAAAAACTGTTTTTT.

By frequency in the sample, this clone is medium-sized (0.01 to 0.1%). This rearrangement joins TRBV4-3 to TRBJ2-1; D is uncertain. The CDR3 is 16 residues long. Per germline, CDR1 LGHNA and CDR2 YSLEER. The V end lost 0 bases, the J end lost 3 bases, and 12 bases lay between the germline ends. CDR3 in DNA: TGCGCCAGCAGCCAAGATCCGTACAGATTCTACAATGAGCAGTTCTTC. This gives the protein CASSQDPYRFYNEQFF.

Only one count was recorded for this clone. Written as DNA, the CDR3 is TGTGCCAGCAGCCCTCGGGACAGAGGGCGGGCAACTAATGAAAAACTGTTTTTT. Protein product: CASSPRDRGRATNEKLFF. The chain combines TRBV4-2 with TRBJ1-4; 7 bases are a match to TRBD1. Germline V gives CDR1 LGHNA, CDR2 YNFKEQ. CDR3 length equals 18 residues. The V gene end was trimmed by 4 bases and the J gene end by 0 bases; junction bases not matched to a gene: 11.

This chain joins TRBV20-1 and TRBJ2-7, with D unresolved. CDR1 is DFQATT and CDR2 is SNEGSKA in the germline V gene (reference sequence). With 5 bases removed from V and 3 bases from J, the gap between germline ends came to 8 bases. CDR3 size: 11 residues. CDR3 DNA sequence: TGCAGTGCTGGGGAACTCTACGAGCAGTACTTC. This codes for CSAGELYEQYF.

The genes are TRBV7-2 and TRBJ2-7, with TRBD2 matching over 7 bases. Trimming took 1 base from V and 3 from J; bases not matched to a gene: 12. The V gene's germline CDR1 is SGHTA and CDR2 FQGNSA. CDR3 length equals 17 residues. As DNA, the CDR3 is TGTGCCAGCAGCTTAGTCATGGGGCTAGCGGAGCGCTACGAGCAGTACTTC. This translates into CASSLVMGLAERYEQYF.

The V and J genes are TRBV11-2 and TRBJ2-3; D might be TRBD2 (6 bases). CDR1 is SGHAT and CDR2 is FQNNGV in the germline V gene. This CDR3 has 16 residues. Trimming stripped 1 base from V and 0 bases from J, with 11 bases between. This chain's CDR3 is CASSLGASVSTDTQYF. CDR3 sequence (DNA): TGTGCCAGCAGCTTAGGGGCTAGCGTGAGCACAGATACGCAGTATTTT.

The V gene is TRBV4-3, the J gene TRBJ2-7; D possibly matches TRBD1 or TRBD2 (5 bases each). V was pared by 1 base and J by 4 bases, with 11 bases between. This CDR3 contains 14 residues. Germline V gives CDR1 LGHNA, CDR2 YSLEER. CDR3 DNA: TGCGCCAGCAGCCAAGGGGACCTTGGGTACGAGCAGTACTTC. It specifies CASSQGDLGYEQYF.

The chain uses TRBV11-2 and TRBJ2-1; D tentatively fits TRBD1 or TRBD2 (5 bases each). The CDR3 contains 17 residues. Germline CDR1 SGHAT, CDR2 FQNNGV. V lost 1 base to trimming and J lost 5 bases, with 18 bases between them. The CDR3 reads CASSLVRVGDGNNEQFF. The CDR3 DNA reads TGTGCCAGCAGCTTAGTAAGGGTCGGGGACGGTAACAATGAGCAGTTCTTC.

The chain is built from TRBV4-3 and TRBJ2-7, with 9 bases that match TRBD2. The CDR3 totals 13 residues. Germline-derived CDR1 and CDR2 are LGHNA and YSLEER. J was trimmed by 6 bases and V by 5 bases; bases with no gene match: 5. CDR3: CASSVTTSGEQYF. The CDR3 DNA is TGCGCCAGCAGCGTTACGACTAGCGGCGAGCAGTACTTC.

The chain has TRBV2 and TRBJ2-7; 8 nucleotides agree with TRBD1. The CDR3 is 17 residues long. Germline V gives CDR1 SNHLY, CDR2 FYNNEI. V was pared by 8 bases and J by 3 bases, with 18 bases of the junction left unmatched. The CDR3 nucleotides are TGTGCCAGCCGGAATGACCCCGACAGGGGTATTTTCTACGAGCAGTACTTC. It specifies CASRNDPDRGIFYEQYF.

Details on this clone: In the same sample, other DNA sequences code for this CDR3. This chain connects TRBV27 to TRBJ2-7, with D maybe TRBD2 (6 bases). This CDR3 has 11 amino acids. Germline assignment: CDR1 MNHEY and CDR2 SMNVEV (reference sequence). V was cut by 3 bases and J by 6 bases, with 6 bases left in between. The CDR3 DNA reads TGTGCCAGCAGTTTCGGGGGCGAGCAGTACTTC. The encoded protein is CASSFGGEQYF.

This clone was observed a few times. In DNA, the CDR3 is TGTGCCAGCAGTTTATCGCGAATTGTCAGTGTCGACGAGCAGTACTTC. Protein sequence: CASSLSRIVSVDEQYF. The chain carries TRBV27 and TRBJ2-7; D ambiguous. Per germline, CDR1 MNHEY and CDR2 SMNVEV (reference sequence). The CDR3 sequence is 16 residues long. The V end was cut by 0 bases, the J end by 5 bases, with 17 bases between.